This TCR beta chain was sequenced in a study of persistence of HIV-infected CD4 T cells. The immunoSEQ assay was version 4, run in survey mode. Some clones are missing from TCRdb's copy, which holds only in-frame ones; the method was immunoSEQ multiplex PCR. The data hold some 13,000 clones, with about 60% observed a single time. Cells were stimulated with overlapping HIV-1 Gag 15-mer peptides. Sorting selected CD4+ T cells upregulating both CD40 ligand and CD69. This CDR3 has 18 amino acids. The germline gives CDR1 MNHEY, CDR2 SMNVEV (reference sequence). J lost 5 bases, V lost 0 bases, and 13 bases had no gene match. Remarks on this clone: Antigen: not known.

The TCR was taken from an adult man with HIV who was CMV-seropositive. The sequencing here drew on CD4+ T cells sorted from PBMCs after approximately 19-hour stimulation, taken from a patient who received antiretroviral therapy. V is TRBV27 and J is TRBJ1-1, with TRBD1 matching 9 bases. This CDR3 is CASSLSQSPGQGGTEAFF. CDR3 sequence (DNA): TGTGCCAGCAGTTTATCCCAGTCTCCGGGACAGGGAGGAACTGAAGCTTTCTTT.